This T cell receptor beta chain was recovered during a study of CD8 T cells in Susac syndrome. V was pared by 3 bases and J by 6 bases, with 14 bases between. CDR1 is MGHDK and CDR2 is SYGVNS in the germline V gene. This CDR3 contains 15 residues. Reverse transcription of about 0.45 to 1 ug RNA was performed with random hexamers. TCRdb reprocessed the immunoSEQ multiplex PCR reads with MiXCR, giving one entry per CDR3 protein. The top ten hold 0.27% of the sample, which has about 140,000 distinct CDR3 sequences, approximately 95% seen once. The sequenced material came from CD8+ T cells from PBMCs. The chain combines TRBV25-1 with TRBJ1-4; D call uncertain. The source of this sequence is a human donor in good health. Here the CDR3 reads CASSDTAGRYEKLFF. The CDR3, as DNA: TGTGCCAGCAGTGACACGGCAGGCCGATATGAAAAACTGTTTTTT. The full variable domain, completed using reference TRBV25-1 and TRBJ1-4, is EADIYQTPRYLVIGTGKKITLECSQTMGHDKMYWYQQDPGMELHLIHYSYGVNSTEKGDLSSESTVSRIRTEHFPLTLESARPSHTSQYLCASSDTAGRYEKLFFGSGTQLSVL.